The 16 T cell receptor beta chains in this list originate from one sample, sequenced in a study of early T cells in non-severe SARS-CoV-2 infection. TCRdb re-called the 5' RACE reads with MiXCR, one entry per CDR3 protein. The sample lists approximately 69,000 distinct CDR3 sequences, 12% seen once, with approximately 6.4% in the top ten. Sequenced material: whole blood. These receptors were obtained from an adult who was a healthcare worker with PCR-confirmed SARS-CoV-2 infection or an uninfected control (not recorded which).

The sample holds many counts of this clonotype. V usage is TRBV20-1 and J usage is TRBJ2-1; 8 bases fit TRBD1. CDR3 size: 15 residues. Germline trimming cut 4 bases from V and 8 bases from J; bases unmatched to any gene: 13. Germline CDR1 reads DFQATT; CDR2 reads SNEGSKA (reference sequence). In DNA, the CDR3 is TGCAGTGCTAATTCCCCCGGACAGGGAGGCCATGAGCAGTTCTTC. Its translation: CSANSPGQGGHEQFF.

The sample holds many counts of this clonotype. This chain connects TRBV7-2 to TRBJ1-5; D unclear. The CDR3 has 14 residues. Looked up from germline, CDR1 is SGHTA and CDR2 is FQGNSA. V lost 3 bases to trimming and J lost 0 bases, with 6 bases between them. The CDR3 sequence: CASSFDYSNQPQHF. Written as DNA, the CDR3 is TGTGCCAGCAGCTTCGATTATAGCAATCAGCCCCAGCATTTT.

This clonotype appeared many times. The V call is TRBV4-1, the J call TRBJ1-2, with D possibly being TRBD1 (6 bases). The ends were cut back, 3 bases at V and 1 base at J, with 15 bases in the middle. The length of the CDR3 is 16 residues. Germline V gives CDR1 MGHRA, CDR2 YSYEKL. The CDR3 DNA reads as TGCGCCAGCAGCCACGTGGGACAACCGTTTAACTATGGCTACACCTTC. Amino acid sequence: CASSHVGQPFNYGYTF.

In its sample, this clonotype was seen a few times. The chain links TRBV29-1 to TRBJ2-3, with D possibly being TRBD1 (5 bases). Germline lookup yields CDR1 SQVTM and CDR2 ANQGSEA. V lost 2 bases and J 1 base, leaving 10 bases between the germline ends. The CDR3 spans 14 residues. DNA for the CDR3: TGCAGCGTTGAAAGGGGCAGGGGCACAGATACGCAGTATTTT. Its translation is CSVERGRGTDTQYF.

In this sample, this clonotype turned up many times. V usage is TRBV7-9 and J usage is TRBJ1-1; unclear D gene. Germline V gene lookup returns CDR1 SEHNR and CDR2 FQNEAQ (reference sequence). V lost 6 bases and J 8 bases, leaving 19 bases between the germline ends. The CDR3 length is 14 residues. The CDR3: CASRKGSSHPEAFF. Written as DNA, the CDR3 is TGTGCCAGCAGGAAGGGCAGCAGCCATCCCGAAGCTTTCTTT.

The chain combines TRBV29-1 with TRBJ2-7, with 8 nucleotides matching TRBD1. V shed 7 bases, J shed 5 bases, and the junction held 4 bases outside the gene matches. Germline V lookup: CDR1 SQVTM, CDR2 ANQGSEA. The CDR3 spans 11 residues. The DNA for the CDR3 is TGCAGCGCCAGGACAGGGAACGAGCAGTACTTC. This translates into CSARTGNEQYF.

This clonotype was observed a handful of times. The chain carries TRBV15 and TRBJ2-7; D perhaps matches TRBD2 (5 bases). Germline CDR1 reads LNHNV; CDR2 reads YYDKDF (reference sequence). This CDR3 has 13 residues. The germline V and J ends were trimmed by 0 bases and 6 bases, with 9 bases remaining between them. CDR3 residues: CATSRDIASEQYF. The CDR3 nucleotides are TGTGCCACCAGCAGAGACATAGCGAGCGAGCAGTACTTC. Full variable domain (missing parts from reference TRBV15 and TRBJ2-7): DAMVIQNPRYQVTQFGKPVTLSCSQTLNHNVMYWYQQKSSQAPKLLFHYYDKDFNNEADTPDNFQSRRPNTSFCFLDIRSPGLGDTAMYLCATSRDIASEQYFGPGTRLTVT.

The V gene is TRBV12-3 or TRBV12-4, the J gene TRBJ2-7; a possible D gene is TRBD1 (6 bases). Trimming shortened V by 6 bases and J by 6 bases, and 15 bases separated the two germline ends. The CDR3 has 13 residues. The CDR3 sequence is CASSRGQVGEQYF. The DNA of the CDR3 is TGTGCCAGCAGCAGGGGACAAGTTGGCGAGCAGTACTTC.

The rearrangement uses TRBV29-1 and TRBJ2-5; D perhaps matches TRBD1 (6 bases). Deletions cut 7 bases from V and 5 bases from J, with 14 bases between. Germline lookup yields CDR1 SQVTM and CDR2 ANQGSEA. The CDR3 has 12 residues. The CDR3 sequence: CSAYRVMETQYF. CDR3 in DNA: TGCAGCGCGTACAGGGTAATGGAGACCCAGTACTTC.

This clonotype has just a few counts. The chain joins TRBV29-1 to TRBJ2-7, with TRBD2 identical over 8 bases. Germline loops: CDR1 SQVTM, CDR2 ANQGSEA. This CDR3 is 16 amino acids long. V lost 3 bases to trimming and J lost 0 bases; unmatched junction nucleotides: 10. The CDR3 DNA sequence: TGCAGCGTTGATAGTGGGTTGACTAGCGACTCCTACGAGCAGTACTTC. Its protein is CSVDSGLTSDSYEQYF.

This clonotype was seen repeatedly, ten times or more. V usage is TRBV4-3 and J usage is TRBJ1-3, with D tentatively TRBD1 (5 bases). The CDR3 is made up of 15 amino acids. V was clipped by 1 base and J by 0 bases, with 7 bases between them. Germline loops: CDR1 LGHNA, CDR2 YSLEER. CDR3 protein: CASSQGTSSGNTIYF. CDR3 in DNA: TGCGCCAGCAGCCAAGGGACAAGCTCTGGAAACACCATATATTTT.

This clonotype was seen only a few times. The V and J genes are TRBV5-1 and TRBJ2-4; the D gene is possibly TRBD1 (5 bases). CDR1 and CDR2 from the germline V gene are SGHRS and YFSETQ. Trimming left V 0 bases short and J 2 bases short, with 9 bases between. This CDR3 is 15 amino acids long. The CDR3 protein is CASSLEWTSKNIQYF. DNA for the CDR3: TGCGCCAGCAGCTTGGAGTGGACATCCAAAAACATTCAGTACTTC.

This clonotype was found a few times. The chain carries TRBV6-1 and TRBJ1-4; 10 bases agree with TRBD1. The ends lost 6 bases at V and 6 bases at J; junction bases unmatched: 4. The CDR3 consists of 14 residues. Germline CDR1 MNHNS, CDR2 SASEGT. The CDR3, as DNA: TGTGCCAGCAGGACAGGGGGCGGGGATGAAAAACTGTTTTTT. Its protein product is CASRTGGGDEKLFF.

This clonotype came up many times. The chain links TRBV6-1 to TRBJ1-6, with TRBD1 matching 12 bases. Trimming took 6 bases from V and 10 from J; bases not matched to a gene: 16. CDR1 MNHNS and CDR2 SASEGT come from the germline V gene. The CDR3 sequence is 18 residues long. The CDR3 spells CASRPPGQGAIVQSPLHF. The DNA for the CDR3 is TGTGCCAGCAGGCCGCCGGGACAGGGGGCTATCGTGCAATCACCCCTCCACTTT.

The CDR3 nucleotides read TGTGCCAGCAGCCCGGGTCCCCCAGATGAAAAACTGTTTTTT. As protein: CASSPGPPDEKLFF. V is TRBV12-3 or TRBV12-4 and J is TRBJ1-4; no firm D call. Between the trimmed V and J ends, which lost 6 bases and 6 bases, there was a span of 14 bases. This CDR3 has 14 amino acids.

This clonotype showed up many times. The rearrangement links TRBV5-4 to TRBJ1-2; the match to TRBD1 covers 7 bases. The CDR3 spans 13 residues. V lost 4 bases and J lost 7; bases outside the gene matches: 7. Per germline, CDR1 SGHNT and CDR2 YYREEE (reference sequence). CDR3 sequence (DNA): TGTGCCAGCAGCCTAGACAGGGATCGTGGCTACACCTTC. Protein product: CASSLDRDRGYTF. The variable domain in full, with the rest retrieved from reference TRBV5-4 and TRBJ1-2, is ETGVTQSPTHLIKTRGQQVTLRCSSQSGHNTVSWYQQALGQGPQFIFQYYREEENGRGNFPPRFSGLQFPNYSSELNVNALELDDSALYLCASSLDRDRGYTFGSGTRLTVV.